This entry is about one TCR beta chain. The antigen is not known. There are 15 residues in the CDR3. V was trimmed by 6 bases and J by 2 bases, leaving 14 bases between them. In germline, CDR1 is LNHDA, CDR2 SQIVND (reference sequence). Both previously described methods and listed TCR primers were employed to make bulk TCR libraries. A single record per CDR3 protein comes from TCRdb applying MiXCR to the PCR reads. Among approximately 500,000 distinct CDR3 sequences listed, around 23% were seen once. The sample is drawn from a study of molecular identifiers for immune sequencing clone quantification. CD8+CD4-CCR7+CD45RA+ sorting gave the naive CD8 T cells. Study-wide results and limits: Detection of one spiked Jurkat cell's TCR RNA reportedly worked in some 980,000 naive cells. Clones above 20 RNA copies contained over 97% of effector molecules but under 1% of naive ones.

The source material was naive CD8+ T cells from blood, with Jurkat cell RNA spiked in. Subset of the sample: FACS-sorted CD8+CD4-CCR7+CD45RA+ naive T cells. The chain joins TRBV19 to TRBJ1-5, with D uncertain. This TCR was recovered from a human donor in good health. Some libraries in this study had Jurkat cell RNA spiked in. The CDR3 reads CASRRRGTGNQPQHF. CDR3 nucleotides: TGTGCCAGTAGGAGACGGGGTACGGGCAATCAGCCCCAGCATTTT.